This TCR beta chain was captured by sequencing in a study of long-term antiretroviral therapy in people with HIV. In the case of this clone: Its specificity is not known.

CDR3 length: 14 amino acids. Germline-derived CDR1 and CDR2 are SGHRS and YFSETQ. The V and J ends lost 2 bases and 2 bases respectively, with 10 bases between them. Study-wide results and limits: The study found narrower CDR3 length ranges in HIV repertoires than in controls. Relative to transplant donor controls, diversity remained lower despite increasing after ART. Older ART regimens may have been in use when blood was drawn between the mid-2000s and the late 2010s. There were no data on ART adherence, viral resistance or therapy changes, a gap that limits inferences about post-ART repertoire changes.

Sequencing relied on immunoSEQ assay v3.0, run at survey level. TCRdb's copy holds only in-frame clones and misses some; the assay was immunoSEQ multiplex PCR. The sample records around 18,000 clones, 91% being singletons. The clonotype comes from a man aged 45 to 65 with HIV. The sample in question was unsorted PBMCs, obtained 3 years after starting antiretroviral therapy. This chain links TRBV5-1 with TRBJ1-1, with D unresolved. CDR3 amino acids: CASSFPAGNTEAFF. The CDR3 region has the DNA TGCGCCAGCAGCTTTCCCGCAGGCAACACTGAAGCTTTCTTT.